These 10 T cell receptor beta chains share one sample of origin, sequenced in a study of shared clonotypes between healthy human individuals. Cells designated naive CD8 were CD45RO-negative and were positively selected for CCR7, with terminally differentiated effector memory CD45RA+ cells excluded. Libraries were prepared by immunoSEQ multiplex PCR; TCRdb keeps only in-frame clonotypes and omits some of them. This sample has some 2 million clones, with less than 95% found just once. The specimen sequenced was naive CD8+ T cells sorted from blood. The receptors derive from a man aged 18 to 30 in good health.

The chain links TRBV5-4 to TRBJ2-5; D gene uncertain. V lost 3 bases and J lost 3, with 15 bases in between. CDR3 length: 15 residues. The germline CDR1 and CDR2 sequences are SGHNT and YYREEE (reference sequence). DNA for the CDR3: TGTGCCAGCAGCTCCTTAGAAGGGTGGGAAGAGACCCAGTACTTC. It specifies CASSSLEGWEETQYF.

The chain has TRBV4-1 and TRBJ2-1; perhaps D is TRBD1 or TRBD2 (6 bases each). Germline-derived CDR1 and CDR2 are MGHRA and YSYEKL. The CDR3 is 17 residues long. The V end lost 3 bases, the J end lost 8 bases, and 23 bases lay between the germline ends. CDR3 nucleotides: TGCGCCAGCAGCCAGAGTGACGGAGGGGGGCTTAGGGATGAGCAGTTCTTC. Translation: CASSQSDGGGLRDEQFF.

The chain couples TRBV29-1 to TRBJ2-3; no clear D gene. V lost 4 bases and J 4 bases, leaving 12 bases between the germline ends. Germline-derived CDR1 and CDR2 are SQVTM and ANQGSEA. The CDR3 loop spans 13 amino acids. CDR3 region: CSVGTGRADTQYF. The CDR3 DNA is TGCAGCGTTGGAACCGGGCGCGCAGATACGCAGTATTTT.

The chain joins TRBV9 to TRBJ1-1; D is unresolved. CDR3 size: 12 residues. The germline CDR1 and CDR2 sequences are SGDLS and YYNGEE. Trimming removed 1 base at V and 0 bases at J, with 1 base between. The CDR3, as DNA: TGTGCCAGCAGCGTATTGAACACTGAAGCTTTCTTT. Translated, it gives CASSVLNTEAFF.

The chain combines TRBV5-4 with TRBJ2-1; 8 bases are shared with TRBD2. The CDR3 runs to 17 residues. From germline, CDR1 is SGHNT and CDR2 YYREEE (reference sequence). V dropped 2 bases and J dropped 4; count of bases not matched to a gene: 11. As DNA, the CDR3 is TGTGCCAGCAGCTTTGGTACGTCCCAGCGGGGGTACAATGAGCAGTTCTTC. It codes for CASSFGTSQRGYNEQFF.

This CDR3 is CASSPGLLGDEQFF. The CDR3 region has the DNA TGCGCCAGCAGCCCAGGGCTCCTCGGGGATGAGCAGTTCTTC. The chain is built from TRBV4-3 and TRBJ2-1; D tentatively reads TRBD1 or TRBD2 (5 bases each). Germline CDR1 reads LGHNA; CDR2 reads YSLEER. The CDR3 extends over 14 amino acids. V dropped 4 bases and J dropped 8 bases, with 15 bases sitting between them.

The V and J genes are TRBV30 and TRBJ1-6, with D perhaps TRBD1 (6 bases). Germline CDR1 GTSNPN, CDR2 SVGIG (reference sequence). With 3 bases removed from V and 8 bases from J, the gap between germline ends came to 26 bases. The CDR3 has 18 amino acids. CDR3 nucleotide sequence: TGTGCCTGGAGCGCAATACAGGGATGGGGTGAACTCGATTCACCCCTCCACTTT. Residues: CAWSAIQGWGELDSPLHF.

About this clone: The same CDR3 also results from other DNA sequences found in this sample. This chain links TRBV7-9 with TRBJ2-5; D possibly corresponds to TRBD1 (6 bases). Germline V gene sequence: CDR1 SEHNR, CDR2 FQNEAQ (reference sequence). The CDR3 contains 13 residues. V was trimmed by 1 base and J by 5 bases, leaving 8 bases between them. The CDR3 here is CASSLGGQETQYF. In DNA form, the CDR3 reads TGTGCCAGCAGCTTAGGGGGGCAGGAGACCCAGTACTTC.

There are a few counts of this clone. Other DNA sequences in this specimen translate into the identical CDR3. The chain couples TRBV5-4 to TRBJ1-6; unclear D gene. CDR1 and CDR2 (germline): SGHNT, YYREEE (reference sequence). This CDR3 region has 13 residues. Trimming removed 2 bases from V and 6 bases from J, with 6 bases in between. This chain's CDR3 is CASSFGSNSPLHF. The CDR3 DNA reads TGTGCCAGCAGCTTTGGGTCTAATTCACCCCTCCACTTT.

The genes are TRBV7-9 and TRBJ1-2, with TRBD1 as a possible D gene (5 bases). This CDR3 region has 14 residues. CDR1 is SEHNR and CDR2 is FQNEAQ in the germline V gene (reference sequence). Trimming removed 5 bases from V and 2 bases from J, with 12 bases in between. DNA for the CDR3: TGTGCCAGCAGCGATTGGGACGGCAACTATGGCTACACCTTC. Its translation: CASSDWDGNYGYTF. Looking up the rest from reference TRBV7-9 and TRBJ1-2 gives the full variable domain: DTGVSQNPRHKITKRGQNVTFRCDPISEHNRLYWYRQTLGQGPEFLTYFQNEAQLEKSRLLSDRFSAERPKGSFSTLEIQRTEQGDSAMYLCASSDWDGNYGYTFGSGTRLTVV.